Listed below are T cell receptor beta chains from one sample, sequenced in a study of shared clonotypes between healthy human individuals. This table comes from immunoSEQ multiplex PCR, and its TCRdb copy is limited to in-frame clones, with some not included. The table shows 2 million to 2.5 million clones, with approximately 94% occurring only once. The sample was naive CD4+ T cells sorted from blood. These TCRs come from a man between 18 and 29 years old in good health. The CDR3 runs from the conserved cysteine through the conserved F or W. The order of the fields is J gene, V gene, D gene, clone size, CDR3 DNA, CDR3 protein. D genes are given only for firm matches. The size entry is marked missing in some rows and otherwise reads once, few, many or a size class.

J: TRBJ1-1
V: TRBV2
D: .
size: .
DNA: TGTGCCAGCAAGTTGAACACTGAAGCTTTCTTT
CDR3: CASKLNTEAFF

J: TRBJ2-7
V: TRBV19
D: TRBD1
size: .
DNA: TGTGCCAGTACCAGGGACAGGAGCTCCTACGAGCAGTACTTC
CDR3: CASTRDRSSYEQYF

J: TRBJ2-1
V: TRBV6-5
D: .
size: .
DNA: TGTGCCAGCAGTTACCTAGCCTACAATGAGCAGTTCTTC
CDR3: CASSYLAYNEQFF

J: TRBJ2-7
V: TRBV4-1
D: .
size: .
DNA: TGCGCCAGCAGCCAAGATGGGGCGATATTAGGCCACGAGCAGTACTTC
CDR3: CASSQDGAILGHEQYF

J: TRBJ2-7
V: TRBV18
D: .
size: .
DNA: TGTGCCAGCTCGCCCTCTGACGAGCAGTACTTC
CDR3: CASSPSDEQYF

J: TRBJ1-1
V: TRBV5-4
D: .
size: .
DNA: TGTGCCAGCAGCTCGTCCTGGGCAGGCGGCACTGAAGCTTTCTTT
CDR3: CASSSSWAGGTEAFF

J: TRBJ2-5
V: TRBV28
D: TRBD1
size: once
DNA: TGTGCCAGCATGGGGGCCGGGACAGCTCAAGAGACCCAGTACTTC
CDR3: CASMGAGTAQETQYF

J: TRBJ2-3
V: TRBV9
D: .
size: .
DNA: TGTGCCAGCAGCGTTGGCTCCACGGGAGTAGATACGCAGTATTTT
CDR3: CASSVGSTGVDTQYF

J: TRBJ1-6
V: TRBV27
D: TRBD1
size: .
DNA: TGTGCCAGCAGTTGGACAGGGACCAATTCACCCCTCCACTTT
CDR3: CASSWTGTNSPLHF

J: TRBJ2-7
V: TRBV6-5
D: TRBD1
size: .
DNA: TGTGCCAGCATAGCCGAGACAGGGGGTGTCTACGAGCAGTACTTC
CDR3: CASIAETGGVYEQYF

J: TRBJ2-7
V: TRBV18
D: .
size: .
DNA: TGTGCCAGCTCCCCTCCCCCTACAGGGTCCTACGAGCAGTACTTC
CDR3: CASSPPPTGSYEQYF

J: TRBJ2-5
V: TRBV7-2
D: TRBD2
size: .
DNA: TGTGCCAGCAGCTCTTTAGCGGGAGCACAAGAGACCCAGTACTTC
CDR3: CASSSLAGAQETQYF

J: TRBJ2-5
V: TRBV10-1
D: .
size: .
DNA: TGCGCCAGCAGTCAGAGTGTTCAAGAGACCCAGTACTTC
CDR3: CASSQSVQETQYF

J: TRBJ2-7
V: TRBV6-5
D: .
size: .
DNA: TGTGCCAGCAGTCGGAGTGTCGGGGGCGAGCAGTACTTC
CDR3: CASSRSVGGEQYF

J: TRBJ2-5
V: TRBV6-6
D: .
size: .
DNA: TGTGCCAGCAGTAGCCTTCGGGGCGCATCAAGGGAGACCCAGTACTTC
CDR3: CASSSLRGASRETQYF

J: TRBJ1-1
V: TRBV27
D: .
size: .
DNA: TGTGCCAGCAGTTTACGACAGCAGAACACTGAAGCTTTCTTT
CDR3: CASSLRQQNTEAFF

J: TRBJ2-3
V: TRBV7-9
D: .
size: .
DNA: TGTGCCAGCAGCTTAAGGATCACAGATACGCAGTATTTT
CDR3: CASSLRITDTQYF

J: TRBJ2-2
V: TRBV28
D: .
size: .
DNA: TGTGCCAGCAGTTTGGGGGCGGGGACCGGGGAGCTGTTTTTT
CDR3: CASSLGAGTGELFF

J: TRBJ2-7
V: TRBV10-3
D: .
size: .
DNA: TGTGCCATCCCCGACCTCCCGAGACAGACCAAATACGAGCAGTACTTC
CDR3: CAIPDLPRQTKYEQYF

J: TRBJ2-7
V: TRBV5-1
D: .
size: .
DNA: TGCGCCAGCAGCTTTCAGGACTTCAGCTCCTACGAGCAGTACTTC
CDR3: CASSFQDFSSYEQYF

J: TRBJ2-3
V: TRBV5-4
D: .
size: .
DNA: TGTGCCAGCAGCCTCGGCGGCCCTAGCACAGATACGCAGTATTTT
CDR3: CASSLGGPSTDTQYF

J: TRBJ2-7
V: TRBV6-4
D: .
size: .
DNA: TGTGCCAGCGGTGGTGGGCGGACCTACGAGCAGTACTTC
CDR3: CASGGGRTYEQYF